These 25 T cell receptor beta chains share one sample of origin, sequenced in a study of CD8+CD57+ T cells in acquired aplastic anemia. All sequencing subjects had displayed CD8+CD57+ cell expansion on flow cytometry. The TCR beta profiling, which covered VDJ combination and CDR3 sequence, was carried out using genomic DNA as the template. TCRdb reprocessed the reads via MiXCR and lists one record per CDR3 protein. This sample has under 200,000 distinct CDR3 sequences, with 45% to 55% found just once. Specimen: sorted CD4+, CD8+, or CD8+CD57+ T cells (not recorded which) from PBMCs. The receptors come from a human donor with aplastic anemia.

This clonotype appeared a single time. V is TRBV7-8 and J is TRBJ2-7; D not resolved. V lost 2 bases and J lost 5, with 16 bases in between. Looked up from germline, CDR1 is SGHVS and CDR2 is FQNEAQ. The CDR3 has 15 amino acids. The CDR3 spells CASSLKMASPDEQYF. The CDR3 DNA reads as TGTGCCAGCAGCTTAAAAATGGCCAGCCCGGACGAGCAGTACTTC.

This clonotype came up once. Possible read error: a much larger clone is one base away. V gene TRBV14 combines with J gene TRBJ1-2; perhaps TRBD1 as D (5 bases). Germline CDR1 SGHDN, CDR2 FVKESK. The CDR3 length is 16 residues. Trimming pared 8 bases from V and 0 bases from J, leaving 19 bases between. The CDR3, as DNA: TGTGCCAGCCACCCCTTAGGGGTTGTCGCTAACTATGGCTACACCTTC. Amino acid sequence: CASHPLGVVANYGYTF.

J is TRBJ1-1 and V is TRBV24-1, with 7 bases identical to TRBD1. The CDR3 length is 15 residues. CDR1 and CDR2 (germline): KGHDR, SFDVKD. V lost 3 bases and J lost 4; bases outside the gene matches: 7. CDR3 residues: CATSDPQTGPTEAFF. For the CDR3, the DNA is TGTGCCACCAGTGATCCTCAGACAGGGCCCACTGAAGCTTTCTTT.

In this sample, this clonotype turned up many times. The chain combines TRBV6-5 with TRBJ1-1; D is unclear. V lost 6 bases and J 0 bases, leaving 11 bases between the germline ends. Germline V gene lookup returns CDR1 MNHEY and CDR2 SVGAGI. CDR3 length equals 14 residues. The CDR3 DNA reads TGTGCCAGCAGGCAAGAGGCGGTGAACACTGAAGCTTTCTTT. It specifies CASRQEAVNTEAFF.

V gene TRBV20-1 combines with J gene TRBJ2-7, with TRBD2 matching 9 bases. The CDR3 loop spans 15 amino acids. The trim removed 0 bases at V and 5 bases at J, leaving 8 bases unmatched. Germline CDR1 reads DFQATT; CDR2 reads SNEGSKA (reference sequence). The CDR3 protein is CSAREGSGSGNEQYF. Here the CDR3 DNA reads TGCAGTGCTAGAGAGGGTAGCGGGAGTGGCAACGAGCAGTACTTC.

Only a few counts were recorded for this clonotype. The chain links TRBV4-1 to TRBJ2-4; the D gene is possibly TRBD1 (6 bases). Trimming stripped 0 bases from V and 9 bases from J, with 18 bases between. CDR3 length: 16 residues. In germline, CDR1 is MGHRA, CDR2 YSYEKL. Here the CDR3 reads CASSQDRAQGIGIQYF. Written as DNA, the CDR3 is TGCGCCAGCAGCCAAGATCGAGCACAGGGAATCGGCATTCAGTACTTC.

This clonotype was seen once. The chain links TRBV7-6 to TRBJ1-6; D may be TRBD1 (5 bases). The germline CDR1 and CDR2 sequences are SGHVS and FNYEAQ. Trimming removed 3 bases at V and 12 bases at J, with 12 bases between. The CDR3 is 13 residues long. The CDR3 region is CASSFGAFGPLHF. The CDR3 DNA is TGTGCCAGCAGCTTCGGGGCCTTTGGACCCCTCCACTTT.

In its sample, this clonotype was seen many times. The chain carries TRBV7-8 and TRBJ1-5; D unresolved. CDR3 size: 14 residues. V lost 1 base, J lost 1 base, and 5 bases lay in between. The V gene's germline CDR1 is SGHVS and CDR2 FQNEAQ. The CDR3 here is CASSLGLSNQPQHF. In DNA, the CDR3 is TGTGCCAGCAGCTTAGGTCTGAGCAATCAGCCCCAGCATTTT.

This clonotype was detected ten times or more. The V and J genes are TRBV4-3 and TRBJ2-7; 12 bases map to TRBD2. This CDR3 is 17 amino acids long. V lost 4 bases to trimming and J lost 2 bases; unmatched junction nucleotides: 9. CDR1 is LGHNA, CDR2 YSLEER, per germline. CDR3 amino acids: CASSRVGTSGQPYEQYF. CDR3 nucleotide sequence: TGCGCCAGCAGCCGCGTCGGGACTAGCGGGCAGCCCTACGAGCAGTACTTC.

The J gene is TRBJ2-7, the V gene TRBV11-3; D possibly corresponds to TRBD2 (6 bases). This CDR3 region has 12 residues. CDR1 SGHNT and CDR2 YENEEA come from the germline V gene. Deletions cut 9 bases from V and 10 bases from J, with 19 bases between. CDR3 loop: CASSFNSGAQYF. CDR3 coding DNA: TGTGCCAGTAGTTTTAACTCGGGAGCTCAGTACTTC. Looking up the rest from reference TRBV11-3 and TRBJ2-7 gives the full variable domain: EAGVVQSPRYKIIEKKQPVAFWCNPISGHNTLYWYLQNLGQGPELLIRYENEEAVDDSQLPKDRFSAERLKGVDSTLKIQPAELGDSAVYLCASSFNSGAQYFGPGTRLTVT.

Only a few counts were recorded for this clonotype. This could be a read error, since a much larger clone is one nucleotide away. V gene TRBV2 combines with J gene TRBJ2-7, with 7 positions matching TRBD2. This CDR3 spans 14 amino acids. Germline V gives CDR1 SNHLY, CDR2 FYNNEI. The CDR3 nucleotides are TGTGCCAGCAGGCCCAGCGGGACCCCCTACGAGCAGTGCTTC. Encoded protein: CASRPSGTPYEQCF. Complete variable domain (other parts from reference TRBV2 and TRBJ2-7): EPEVTQTPSHQVTQMGQEVILRCVPISNHLYFYWYRQILGQKVEFLVSFYNNEISEKSEIFDDQFSVERPDGSNFTLKIRSTKLEDSAMYFCASRPSGTPYEQCFGPGTRLTVT.

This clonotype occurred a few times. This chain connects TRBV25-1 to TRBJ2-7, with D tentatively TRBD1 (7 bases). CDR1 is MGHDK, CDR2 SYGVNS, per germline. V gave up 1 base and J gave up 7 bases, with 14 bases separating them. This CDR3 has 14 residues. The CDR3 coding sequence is TGTGCCAGCAGTGAATTCACAGGGGCGGGGGAGCAGTACTTC. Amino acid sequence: CASSEFTGAGEQYF.

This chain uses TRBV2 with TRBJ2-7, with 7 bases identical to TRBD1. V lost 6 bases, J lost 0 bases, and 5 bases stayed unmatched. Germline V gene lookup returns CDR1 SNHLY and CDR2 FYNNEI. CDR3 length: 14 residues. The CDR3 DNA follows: TGTGCCAGCAGAGGGACAGACTTCTCCTACGAGCAGTACTTC. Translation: CASRGTDFSYEQYF.

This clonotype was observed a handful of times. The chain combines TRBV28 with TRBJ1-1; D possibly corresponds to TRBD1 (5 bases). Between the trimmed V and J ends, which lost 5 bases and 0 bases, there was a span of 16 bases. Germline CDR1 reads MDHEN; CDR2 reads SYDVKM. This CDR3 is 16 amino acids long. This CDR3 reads CASSRTGDVMNTEAFF. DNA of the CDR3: TGTGCCAGCAGTCGGACCGGGGACGTCATGAACACTGAAGCTTTCTTT. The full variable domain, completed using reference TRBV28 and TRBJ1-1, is DVKVTQSSRYLVKRTGEKVFLECVQDMDHENMFWYRQDPGLGLRLIYFSYDVKMKEKGDIPEGYSVSREKKERFSLILESASTNQTSMYLCASSRTGDVMNTEAFFGQGTRLTVV.

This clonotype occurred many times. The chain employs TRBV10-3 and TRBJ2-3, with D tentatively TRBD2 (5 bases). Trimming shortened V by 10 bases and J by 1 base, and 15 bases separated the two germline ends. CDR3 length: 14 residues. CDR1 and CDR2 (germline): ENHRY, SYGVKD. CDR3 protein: CATATNRGTDTQYF. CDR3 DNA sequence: TGTGCCACCGCGACTAATCGGGGCACAGATACGCAGTATTTT.

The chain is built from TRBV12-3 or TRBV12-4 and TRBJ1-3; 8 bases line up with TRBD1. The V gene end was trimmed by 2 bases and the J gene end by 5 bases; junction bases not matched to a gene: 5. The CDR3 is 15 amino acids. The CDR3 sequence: CASSLPRQGRNTIYF. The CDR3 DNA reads TGTGCCAGCAGTTTACCGAGACAGGGGAGAAACACCATATATTTT.

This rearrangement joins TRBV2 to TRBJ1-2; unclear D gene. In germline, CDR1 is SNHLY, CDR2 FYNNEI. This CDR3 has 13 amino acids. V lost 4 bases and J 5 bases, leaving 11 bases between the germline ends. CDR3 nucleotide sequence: TGTGCCAGCAGTGGGACCGCCTTTTATGGCTACACCTTC. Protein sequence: CASSGTAFYGYTF.

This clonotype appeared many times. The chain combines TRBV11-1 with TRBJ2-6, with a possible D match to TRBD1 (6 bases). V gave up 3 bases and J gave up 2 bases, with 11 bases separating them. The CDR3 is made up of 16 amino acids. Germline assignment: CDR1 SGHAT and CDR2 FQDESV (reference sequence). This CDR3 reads CASSFIWDTGANVLTF. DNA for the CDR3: TGTGCCAGCAGCTTCATTTGGGACACTGGGGCCAACGTCCTGACTTTC.

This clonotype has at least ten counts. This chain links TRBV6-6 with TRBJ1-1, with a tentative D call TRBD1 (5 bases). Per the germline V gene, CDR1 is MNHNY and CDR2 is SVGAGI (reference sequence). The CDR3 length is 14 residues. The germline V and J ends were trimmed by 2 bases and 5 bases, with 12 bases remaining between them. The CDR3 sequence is CASSYEGAETEAFF. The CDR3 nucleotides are TGTGCCAGCAGTTACGAAGGGGCGGAAACTGAAGCTTTCTTT.

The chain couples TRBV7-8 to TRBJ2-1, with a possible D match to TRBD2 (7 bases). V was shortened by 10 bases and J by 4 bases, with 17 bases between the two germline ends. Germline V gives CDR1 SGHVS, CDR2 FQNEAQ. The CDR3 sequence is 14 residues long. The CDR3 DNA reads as TGTGCCACCTCTAAGGGGGGGGAATACAATGAGCAGTTCTTC. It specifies CATSKGGEYNEQFF.

Here the CDR3 DNA reads TGTGCCAGCAGTTACTATCCTAAAGCTGGGGCTGACTATAATTCACCCCTCCACTTT. Translation gives CASSYYPKAGADYNSPLHF. V and J are TRBV6-2 or TRBV6-3 and TRBJ1-6; weak D call: TRBD1 (5 bases). Trimming left V 1 base short and J 3 bases short, with 19 bases between. The CDR3 has 19 amino acids. Germline-derived CDR1 and CDR2 are MNHEY and SVGEGT.

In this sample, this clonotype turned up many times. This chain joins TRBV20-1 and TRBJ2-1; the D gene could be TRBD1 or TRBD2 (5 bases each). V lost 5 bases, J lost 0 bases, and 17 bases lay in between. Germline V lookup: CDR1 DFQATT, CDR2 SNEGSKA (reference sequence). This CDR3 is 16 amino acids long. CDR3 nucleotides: TGCAGTGCTTCCCCACGAGGGGCAAGCTCCTACAATGAGCAGTTCTTC. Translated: CSASPRGASSYNEQFF.

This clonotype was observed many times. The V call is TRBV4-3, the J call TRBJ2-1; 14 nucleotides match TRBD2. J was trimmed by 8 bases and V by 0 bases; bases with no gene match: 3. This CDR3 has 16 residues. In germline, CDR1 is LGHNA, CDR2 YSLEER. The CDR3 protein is CASSQEGTSGSYEQFF. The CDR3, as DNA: TGCGCCAGCAGCCAAGAGGGGACTAGCGGGAGCTATGAGCAGTTCTTC.

The CDR3 loop is CASSPQSGDDYGYTF. CDR3 sequence (DNA): TGTGCCAGTAGTCCCCAATCAGGGGACGACTATGGCTACACCTTC. The genes are TRBV19 and TRBJ1-2; D might be TRBD1 (6 bases). CDR1 and CDR2 (germline): LNHDA, SQIVND (reference sequence). This CDR3 spans 15 amino acids. The V and J ends lost 5 bases and 3 bases respectively, with 16 bases between them.

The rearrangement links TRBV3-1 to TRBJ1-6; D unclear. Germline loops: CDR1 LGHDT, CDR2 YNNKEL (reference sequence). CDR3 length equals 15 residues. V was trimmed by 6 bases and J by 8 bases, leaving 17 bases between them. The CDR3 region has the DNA TGTGCCAGCAGTCCTGACTCCCTCGATCATTCACCCCTCCACTTT. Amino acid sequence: CASSPDSLDHSPLHF.